The clone carrying this TCR beta chain was counted ten times or more. The antigen remains undetermined. These data come from a study of molecular identifiers for immune sequencing clone quantification. Whole-study context: Replicates split RNA from roughly 20,000 or 100,000 naive CD8 cells five ways, and the researchers sequenced four portions.

For naive CD8 T cells, sorting used the CD8+CD4-CCR7+CD45RA+ phenotype. TCRdb called the PCR reads again in MiXCR, with one record for every CDR3 protein. The sample has about 9,700 distinct CDR3 sequences; approximately 20% are singletons. Broader study findings: With a barcode shared among identical TCR molecules, highly expanded clone sizes could be underestimated.

The sequence was collected from a human donor in good health. Some libraries in this study had Jurkat cell RNA spiked in. The specimen sequenced was naive CD8+ T cells from blood, with Jurkat cell RNA spiked in. Sample subset: FACS-sorted CD8+CD4-CCR7+CD45RA+ naive T cells.

CDR3 sequence (DNA): TGTGCCAGCAGCTGGGGACCGTTGAACACTGAAGCTTTCTTT. It specifies CASSWGPLNTEAFF. The chain links TRBV5-8 to TRBJ1-1; weak D call: TRBD1 (5 bases). The CDR3 extends over 14 amino acids. Germline CDR1 and CDR2: SGHTS and YDEGEE. Trimming took off 3 bases at V and 0 bases at J, with 9 bases between the two ends.